These 20 T cell receptor beta chains originate from one sample sequenced in a study. TRBV12-4/TRBJ1-2 clonotypes were amplified with adaptor-ligated barcode primers. TCRdb analysed the multiplex PCR reads with MiXCR anew, one entry per CDR3 protein. The table includes fewer than 1,500 distinct CDR3 sequences, 22% detected once. The sample was memory CD4+ T cells sorted from blood. The subset: memory CD4+ T cells, CD4+CD45RO+CD25-. These receptor sequences come from a female donor with breast cancer.

This clonotype is deemed large (0.1 to 1%). The gene calls are TRBV12-3 or TRBV12-4 and TRBJ1-2, with 7 positions matching TRBD1. V lost 3 bases to trimming and J lost 0 bases; unmatched junction nucleotides: 4. The length of the CDR3 is 15 residues. The CDR3 loop is CASSFGTVANYGYTF. The CDR3 region has the DNA TGTGCCAGCAGTTTTGGGACAGTAGCTAACTATGGCTACACCTTC.

By sample fraction, this clonotype is large (0.1 to 1%). The rearrangement joins TRBV12-3 or TRBV12-4 to TRBJ1-2; D is unresolved. Trimming pared 5 bases from V and 4 bases from J, leaving 11 bases between. CDR3 length equals 13 residues. DNA for the CDR3: TGTGCCAGCAGTGGACCCCGGGCCTATGGCTACACCTTC. Protein sequence: CASSGPRAYGYTF.

This clonotype is large by share. This sequence joins TRBV12-3 or TRBV12-4 and TRBJ1-2; D is uncertain. This CDR3 has 13 amino acids. V was shortened by 5 bases and J by 3 bases, with 10 bases between the two germline ends. The CDR3 here is CASSSDGYYGYTF. CDR3 bases: TGTGCCAGCAGTAGCGACGGGTACTATGGCTACACCTTC.

This clonotype is large (0.1 to 1%). The chain recombines TRBV12-3 or TRBV12-4 with TRBJ1-2, with D uncertain. V dropped 3 bases and J dropped 7 bases, with 12 bases sitting between them. This CDR3 region has 13 residues. As DNA, the CDR3 is TGTGCCAGCAGTTTTGGGTCGGCCAGTGGCTACACCTTC. This encodes CASSFGSASGYTF.

This clonotype is labeled large. The CDR3 is CASTLGQGHGYTF. CDR3 bases: TGTGCCAGCACCCTGGGACAGGGTCATGGCTACACCTTC. This chain links TRBV12-3 or TRBV12-4 with TRBJ1-2; 9 bases agree with TRBD1. With V trimmed by 7 bases and J by 6 bases, 6 bases remained unmatched. The CDR3 has 13 residues.

This clonotype was recorded a few times. The chain carries TRBV12-3 or TRBV12-4 and TRBJ1-2, with D possibly matching TRBD1 (5 bases). This CDR3 is built from 13 residues. With 8 bases removed from V and 0 bases from J, the gap between germline ends came to 10 bases. The DNA for the CDR3 is TGTGCCAGCCACCAGGGAGCTAACTATGGCTACACCTTC. This sequence encodes CASHQGANYGYTF.

This clonotype ranks as medium-sized. The CDR3 loop is CASSLGRGGGYTF. The CDR3 DNA follows: TGTGCCAGCAGTTTAGGGAGGGGTGGCGGCTACACCTTC. J is TRBJ1-2 and V is TRBV12-3 or TRBV12-4, with D possibly being TRBD1 (5 bases). The V end lost 1 base, the J end lost 8 bases, and 11 bases lay between the germline ends. This CDR3 is 13 amino acids long.

This clonotype is classed as medium-sized. This rearrangement joins TRBV12-3 or TRBV12-4 to TRBJ1-2, with TRBD1 identical over 7 bases. CDR3 length: 13 residues. Germline trimming cut 6 bases from V and 8 bases from J; bases unmatched to any gene: 9. The CDR3 DNA follows: TGTGCCAGCAGCAACAGGGGTCCGGGAGGCTACACCTTC. This codes for CASSNRGPGGYTF.

Within the sample, this clonotype is large (0.1 to 1%). This chain connects TRBV12-3 or TRBV12-4 to TRBJ1-2; D call uncertain. The CDR3 is 15 residues long. V was pared by 7 bases and J by 4 bases, with 19 bases between. CDR3 DNA: TGTGCCAGCACCCCTGGACGCAGGTCGGCCTATGGCTACACCTTC. Amino acids: CASTPGRRSAYGYTF.

The chain couples TRBV12-3 or TRBV12-4 to TRBJ1-2; D unresolved. Trimming removed 6 bases at V and 2 bases at J, with 7 bases between. This CDR3 has 12 residues. The CDR3 region has the DNA TGTGCCAGCAGGGACCGAAACTATGGCTACACCTTC. Translation gives CASRDRNYGYTF.

This clonotype showed up just a few times. This chain joins TRBV12-3 or TRBV12-4 and TRBJ1-2, with D tentatively TRBD1 (6 bases). V lost 4 bases, J lost 10 bases, and 19 bases lay in between. The CDR3 covers 14 residues. In DNA form, the CDR3 reads TGTGCCAGCAGTTCCACCCCGGGACAACTAAACTACACCTTC. This codes for CASSSTPGQLNYTF.

By sample share, this clonotype is large. This chain joins TRBV12-3 or TRBV12-4 and TRBJ1-2; 7 bases align to TRBD1. The junction had 7 bases not matched to a gene; V was cut back by 3 bases and J by 6 bases. The CDR3 consists of 14 residues. The CDR3 sequence is CASSFTTGADGYTF. In DNA, the CDR3 is TGTGCCAGCAGTTTTACCACAGGGGCTGATGGCTACACCTTC.

This clonotype was seen just once. The chain carries TRBV12-3 or TRBV12-4 and TRBJ1-2; D ambiguous. This CDR3 region has 12 residues. V shed 7 bases and J shed 1 base, with 7 bases lying between them. The CDR3 region is CASKQLNYGYTF. CDR3 DNA: TGTGCCAGCAAACAGCTTAACTATGGCTACACCTTC.

The table lists this clonotype with a few counts. V usage is TRBV12-3 or TRBV12-4 and J usage is TRBJ1-2, with no clear D. The CDR3 consists of 13 residues. V lost 5 bases, J lost 4 bases, and 11 bases lay in between. The CDR3 DNA sequence: TGTGCCAGCAGTCCCGAGTGGGGCTATGGCTACACCTTC. It codes for CASSPEWGYGYTF.

V gene TRBV12-3 or TRBV12-4 combines with J gene TRBJ1-2, with D possibly matching TRBD1 (6 bases). Trimming took 6 bases from V and 6 from J, leaving 14 bases between them. This CDR3 contains 13 residues. CDR3 region: CASRAGDWDGYTF. In DNA form, the CDR3 reads TGTGCCAGCAGGGCAGGGGATTGGGATGGCTACACCTTC.

By frequency in the sample, this clonotype is large. The CDR3 DNA sequence: TGTGCCAGCAGCTTCGAGGCCTACTATGGCTACACCTTC. Residues: CASSFEAYYGYTF. This chain links TRBV12-3 or TRBV12-4 with TRBJ1-2; D not certain. V was shortened by 6 bases and J by 3 bases, with 11 bases between the two germline ends. The length of the CDR3 is 13 residues.

This clonotype counts as large. The V call is TRBV12-3 or TRBV12-4, the J call TRBJ1-2; a possible D gene is TRBD1 (6 bases). V lost 6 bases, J lost 3 bases, and 14 bases lay in between. The CDR3 is 14 amino acids. This CDR3 reads CASRQQGFDYGYTF. CDR3 coding DNA: TGTGCCAGCAGACAACAGGGTTTTGACTATGGCTACACCTTC.

Judged by abundance, this clonotype is large (0.1 to 1%). The chain carries TRBV12-3 or TRBV12-4 and TRBJ1-2; D call uncertain. This CDR3 is built from 12 residues. Trimming left V 1 base short and J 8 bases short, with 8 bases between. The CDR3 region has the DNA TGTGCCAGCAGTTTAGGGCCGCGAGGCTACACCTTC. Residues: CASSLGPRGYTF.

By frequency in the sample, this clonotype is large. The CDR3 is CASSPRRANYGYTF. The CDR3 bases are TGTGCCAGCAGTCCCCGCCGGGCGAACTATGGCTACACCTTC. J is TRBJ1-2 and V is TRBV12-3 or TRBV12-4, with D uncertain. The CDR3 is 14 amino acids. Trimming shortened V by 5 bases and J by 2 bases, and 12 bases separated the two germline ends.

In regard to this clonotype: It may be a read error: a sequence one base away is much more abundant. The rearrangement uses TRBV12-3 or TRBV12-4 and TRBJ1-2; D gene uncertain. With 4 bases removed from V and 2 bases from J, the gap between germline ends came to 11 bases. The CDR3 covers 14 residues. The CDR3 sequence: CASSSEDLNYGYTF. The CDR3 bases are TGTGCCAGCAGTTCGGAGGACCTGAACTATGGCTACACCTTC.